Following are 27 T cell receptor beta chains from one sample sequenced in a study of blood T cells in healthy people across ages. Through a sample-barcoded 5' primer and a J-beta primer mix, a second PCR was run for roughly 6 to 12 cycles. TCRdb re-called the 5' RACE reads through MiXCR, storing one row per CDR3 protein. The table includes around 2 million distinct CDR3 sequences, around 42% detected once. Sequencing was performed on blood. These TCRs come from a human donor in good health.

This chain uses TRBV7-6 with TRBJ2-6; possible D gene TRBD2, 6 bases. V was clipped by 0 bases and J by 4 bases, with 10 bases between them. The CDR3 is 16 residues long. The V gene's germline CDR1 is SGHVS and CDR2 FNYEAQ. CDR3 in amino acids: CASSLARRGGANVLTF. The CDR3 coding sequence is TGTGCCAGCAGCTTAGCGCGGCGGGGCGGGGCCAACGTCCTGACTTTC.

The chain carries TRBV28 and TRBJ1-5, with 11 bases identical to TRBD1. J gave up 4 bases and V 2 bases, and 4 bases lay outside the gene matches. This CDR3 has 16 residues. Germline-derived CDR1 and CDR2 are MDHEN and SYDVKM. CDR3 sequence reads: CASSLPGQGANQPQHF. CDR3 nucleotide sequence: TGTGCCAGCAGTTTACCTGGACAGGGGGCTAATCAGCCCCAGCATTTT.

Points on this clonotype: A much larger clone differs from this one at a single base, so this may be a read error. For the CDR3, the DNA is TGTGTCAGCAGGCTACAGGGGGCCTATGGCTACACCTTC. Its protein product is CVSRLQGAYGYTF. The rearrangement joins TRBV2 to TRBJ1-2, with TRBD1 matching over 9 bases. Germline V gene data show CDR1 as SNHLY and CDR2 as FYNNEI. CDR3 size: 13 residues.

This clonotype came up many times. The V gene is TRBV25-1, the J gene TRBJ2-1; maybe TRBD2 (6 bases). The CDR3 covers 14 residues. Trimming cost V 6 bases and J 8 bases, with 17 bases left between them. Looked up from germline, CDR1 is MGHDK and CDR2 is SYGVNS. The CDR3 is CASSHRDSSDEQFF. The CDR3 DNA sequence: TGTGCCAGCAGCCACCGGGACTCCTCCGATGAGCAGTTCTTC.

This clonotype was observed a handful of times. The chain uses TRBV12-3 or TRBV12-4 and TRBJ2-7; tentatively, D is TRBD1 (5 bases). Trimming cost V 8 bases and J 0 bases, with 14 bases left between them. CDR3 length: 14 amino acids. In DNA form, the CDR3 reads TGTGCCAGCGGAAGACAGTCAAGCTCCTACGAGCAGTACTTC. It codes for CASGRQSSSYEQYF.

This clonotype was observed once. This sequence joins TRBV11-2 and TRBJ2-7, with TRBD2 matching over 8 bases. CDR3 length: 16 amino acids. CDR1 and CDR2 from the germline V gene are SGHAT and FQNNGV. J gave up 4 bases and V 3 bases, and 11 bases lay outside the gene matches. The chain's CDR3 is CASSFSSPGRGYEQYF. As DNA, the CDR3 is TGTGCCAGCAGCTTCTCCAGTCCCGGGAGGGGTTACGAGCAGTACTTC.

Regarding this clonotype: A junction end diverges from the germline sequence, so it may reflect a read error. The chain has TRBV2 and TRBJ1-2; D is ambiguous. Germline V lookup: CDR1 SNHLY, CDR2 FYNNEI. There are 13 residues in the CDR3. CDR3 DNA sequence: TGTGCCAGCAGTCCCCGGGTCCTGTATGACTACACCTTC. This translates into CASSPRVLYDYTF. Full variable domain (rest looked up from reference TRBV2 and TRBJ1-2): EPEVTQTPSHQVTQMGQEVILRCVPISNHLYFYWYRQILGQKVEFLVSFYNNEISEKSEIFDDQFSVERPDGSNFTLKIRSTKLEDSAMYFCASSPRVLYDYTFGSGTRLTVV.

V is TRBV20-1 and J is TRBJ2-3, with D possibly matching TRBD1 (6 bases). The CDR3 runs 15 residues. Trimming left V 2 bases short and J 2 bases short, with 14 bases between. Per the germline V gene, CDR1 is DFQATT and CDR2 is SNEGSKA (reference sequence). The CDR3 DNA sequence: TGCAGTGCTAGAAAGTCCAGGGGATTCACAGATACGCAGTATTTT. Protein: CSARKSRGFTDTQYF.

This clonotype occurred a few times. V gene TRBV7-2 combines with J gene TRBJ2-4, with a tentative D call TRBD1 (6 bases). Trimming cost V 4 bases and J 0 bases, with 10 bases left between them. Germline V gene lookup returns CDR1 SGHTA and CDR2 FQGNSA. CDR3 size: 15 residues. CDR3 in amino acids: CASSSGVLAKNIQYF. In nucleotides, the CDR3 is TGTGCCAGCAGCTCAGGGGTTCTAGCCAAAAACATTCAGTACTTC.

This clonotype was counted a few times. The chain recombines TRBV12-5 with TRBJ2-3, with D maybe TRBD2 (6 bases). The CDR3 extends over 13 amino acids. V lost 6 bases, J lost 5 bases, and 12 bases lay in between. The V gene's germline CDR1 is LGHNT and CDR2 FRNRAP. The CDR3 loop reads CASGPSGEDTQYF. The CDR3 DNA reads as TGTGCTAGTGGCCCCTCGGGGGAAGATACGCAGTATTTT.

The J gene is TRBJ2-1, the V gene TRBV4-2; TRBD2 aligns across 7 bases. J lost 3 bases, V lost 3 bases, and 8 bases had no gene match. CDR1 LGHNA and CDR2 YNFKEQ come from the germline V gene. This CDR3 is 16 amino acids long. The CDR3 protein is CASSQNLADNYNEQFF. DNA of the CDR3: TGTGCCAGCAGCCAGAATCTAGCGGACAACTACAATGAGCAGTTCTTC.

The J gene is TRBJ2-1, the V gene TRBV29-1, with unresolved D. Trimming pared 4 bases from V and 7 bases from J, leaving 8 bases between. The CDR3 sequence is 11 residues long. CDR1 and CDR2 (germline): SQVTM, ANQGSEA. The CDR3 DNA sequence: TGCAGCGTTGTCCGGCGGAATGAGCAGTTCTTC. Amino acid sequence: CSVVRRNEQFF.

This clonotype was found a few times. V gene TRBV29-1 combines with J gene TRBJ2-1, with D uncertain. The CDR3 covers 11 residues. V lost 3 bases, J lost 9 bases, and 9 bases lay in between. CDR1 SQVTM and CDR2 ANQGSEA come from the germline V gene. As DNA, the CDR3 is TGCAGCGTTGATACACGCGGTGAGCAGTTCTTC. Translating gives CSVDTRGEQFF.

This clonotype was observed a handful of times. CDR3 residues: CASSQEARGALDEQFF. In DNA, the CDR3 is TGCGCCAGCAGCCAGGAGGCGCGGGGGGCCCTGGATGAGCAGTTCTTC. The chain links TRBV4-3 to TRBJ2-1; TRBD2 matches 8 bases. The CDR3 extends over 16 amino acids. Germline V gene sequence: CDR1 LGHNA, CDR2 YSLEER. Germline trimming cut 3 bases from V and 8 bases from J; bases unmatched to any gene: 12.

This clonotype was found a few times. This chain links TRBV10-3 with TRBJ1-2; D possibly corresponds to TRBD1 (5 bases). This CDR3 comprises 14 residues. The V end lost 3 bases, the J end lost 4 bases, and 12 bases lay between the germline ends. CDR1 ENHRY and CDR2 SYGVKD come from the germline V gene. CDR3 bases: TGTGCCATCAGTGACTCCCGACAGTCCTATGGCTACACCTTC. Its translation is CAISDSRQSYGYTF.

This sequence joins TRBV7-6 and TRBJ2-7; 9 nucleotides align to TRBD1. With V trimmed by 7 bases and J by 3 bases, 13 bases remained unmatched. Germline values: CDR1 SGHVS, CDR2 FNYEAQ. This CDR3 has 16 residues. CDR3 loop: CASTNGPGQGCYEQYF. The CDR3 DNA sequence: TGTGCCAGCACAAACGGTCCGGGACAGGGTTGCTACGAGCAGTACTTC.

The J gene is TRBJ2-3, the V gene TRBV7-9, with 10 bases lining up with TRBD1. Germline CDR1 is SEHNR and CDR2 is FQNEAQ (reference sequence). The CDR3 runs 14 residues. J was trimmed by 5 bases and V by 8 bases; bases with no gene match: 7. The CDR3 here is CASPGQGWIDTQYF. CDR3 sequence (DNA): TGTGCCAGCCCGGGACAGGGGTGGATAGATACGCAGTATTTT.

This clonotype occurred once. The junction differs from germline at one of its ends, possibly a read error. The chain recombines TRBV5-1 with TRBJ2-2; 8 nucleotides agree with TRBD1. CDR1 is SGHRS and CDR2 is YFSETQ in the germline V gene. This CDR3 is built from 16 residues. As DNA, the CDR3 is TGTGCCAGCAGCTCCCCCGGGACAGGAGACACCGGGGAGCTGTTTTTT. This encodes CASSSPGTGDTGELFF.

V usage is TRBV6-4 and J usage is TRBJ2-3, with D unclear. The CDR3 is 14 residues long. The V gene lost 3 bases and the J gene lost 8 bases, with 15 bases spanning the gap. The germline CDR1 and CDR2 sequences are MRHNA and SNTAGT. The CDR3, as DNA: TGTGCCAGCAGTGAGTCGGGTGGAACGGGTACGCAGTATTTT. Its protein is CASSESGGTGTQYF.

This clonotype has only a few counts. The chain employs TRBV12-3 or TRBV12-4 and TRBJ2-1, with 9 bases lining up with TRBD1. With 3 bases clipped from V and 4 bases from J, the junction kept 4 bases outside the gene matches. The CDR3 loop spans 15 amino acids. CDR3 sequence: CASSFDRGYYNEQFF. In DNA, the CDR3 is TGTGCCAGCAGTTTTGACAGGGGGTATTACAATGAGCAGTTCTTC.

This clonotype was found a few times. The CDR3 sequence: CSARDSGRGYEKLFF. Written as DNA, the CDR3 is TGCAGTGCTAGAGATTCAGGCAGGGGGTACGAAAAACTGTTTTTT. This chain links TRBV20-1 with TRBJ1-4; 7 bases align to TRBD1. The CDR3 runs to 15 residues. Trimming at V came to 0 bases and at J to 8 bases, leaving 9 bases not matched to a gene. Per the germline V gene, CDR1 is DFQATT and CDR2 is SNEGSKA (reference sequence).

The CDR3 bases are TGCGCCAGCAGCCAAGAGGGCCCCATGGACGAGCAGTACTTC. Its translation: CASSQEGPMDEQYF. The chain recombines TRBV4-1 with TRBJ2-7; no firm D call. V shed 0 bases and J shed 5 bases, with 11 bases lying between them. CDR1 and CDR2 from the germline V gene are MGHRA and YSYEKL. CDR3 length: 14 residues.

The rearrangement links TRBV21-1 to TRBJ1-2. TRBV21-1 is termed a pseudogene. This CDR3 region has 11 residues. The CDR3: CASLWVYGYTF. The CDR3 coding sequence is TGTGCCAGCCTGTGGGTCTATGGCTACACCTTC.

This clonotype was counted between two and nine times. The CDR3 sequence is CASSPVGYGDTQYF. In DNA form, the CDR3 reads TGTGCCAGCAGCCCAGTGGGGTATGGAGATACGCAGTATTTT. This sequence joins TRBV7-9 and TRBJ2-3; D remains unclear. Germline V CDR1 and CDR2: SEHNR, FQNEAQ (reference sequence). Trimming left V 5 bases short and J 5 bases short, with 14 bases between. This CDR3 has 14 amino acids.

The chain joins TRBV7-2 to TRBJ2-4, with TRBD1 as a possible D gene (6 bases). CDR3 length: 14 residues. Germline CDR1 and CDR2: SGHTA and FQGNSA. Trimming stripped 5 bases from V and 13 bases from J, with 21 bases between. The CDR3: CASSPDRFDNEQYF. CDR3 coding DNA: TGTGCCAGCAGCCCCGACAGGTTCGACAATGAGCAGTACTTC.

The chain employs TRBV10-3 and TRBJ2-1, with 10 bases identical to TRBD2. Trimming cost V 3 bases and J 1 base; bases outside gene matches: 6. CDR3 length equals 17 residues. Germline lookup yields CDR1 ENHRY and CDR2 SYGVKD. The CDR3 reads CAISDLLSGGSYNEQFF. CDR3 nucleotides: TGTGCCATCAGTGACTTACTTAGCGGGGGGTCCTACAATGAGCAGTTCTTC.

The chain is built from TRBV27 and TRBJ2-5; no reliable D call. Trimming shortened V by 4 bases and J by 7 bases, and 22 bases separated the two germline ends. The CDR3 totals 16 residues. CDR1 is MNHEY, CDR2 SMNVEV, per germline (reference sequence). CDR3 amino acids: CASSSRLRAPEGTQYF. DNA for the CDR3: TGTGCCAGCAGTTCCCGACTCCGGGCCCCAGAAGGGACCCAGTACTTC.